Below, 13 T cell receptor beta chains from the same sample are listed, as sequenced in a study of T cell repertoires in cytomegalovirus infection (dated by TCRdb to the late 2010s). The listed sequencing device is Illumina HiSeq 1500. TCRdb applied fastp at Q25 and MiXCR to the public reads, then kept only in-frame beta chains. Entries are consolidated by CDR3 protein sequence, retaining the most common genes and DNA. For this sample the table gives about 150,000 distinct CDR3 sequences, of which around a quarter were detected only once. The ten most abundant clones make up about 10% of the sample. Specimen: PBMCs. These receptors all come from a human donor in good health (CMV status not recorded). Some clones in this sample may be carry-over from other donors' samples.

This clonotype was counted many times. This sequence joins TRBV12-3 or TRBV12-4 and TRBJ2-7; D is perhaps TRBD1 (6 bases). The ends were cut back, 7 bases at V and 4 bases at J, with 14 bases in the middle. CDR3 size: 13 residues. CDR3 loop: CASTPGTQYEQYF. Written as DNA, the CDR3 is TGTGCCAGCACCCCCGGGACACAATACGAGCAGTACTTC.

As concerns this clonotype: One base away lies a much larger clone, so this may be a sequencing read error. CDR3 DNA sequence: TGTGCCAGCAGCTTAGGTAGCGAGAGTATCTACAATGAGCAGTTCTTC. This translates into CASSLGSESIYNEQFF. The V and J genes are TRBV7-2 and TRBJ2-1, with a tentative D call TRBD2 (5 bases). The V end was cut by 1 base, the J end by 3 bases, with 13 bases between. This CDR3 has 16 amino acids. Germline V lookup: CDR1 SGHTA, CDR2 FQGNSA.

Many counts were recorded for this clonotype. The gene calls are TRBV12-3 or TRBV12-4 and TRBJ1-1; maybe TRBD1 (5 bases). The CDR3 has 14 amino acids. Trimming removed 6 bases from V and 0 bases from J, with 11 bases in between. The CDR3 loop is CASRVGRLNTEAFF. The CDR3 DNA reads TGTGCCAGCAGGGTGGGACGGTTGAACACTGAAGCTTTCTTT.

This clonotype has just a few counts. The chain recombines TRBV7-6 with TRBJ2-3; D is unresolved. Trimming removed 2 bases from V and 0 bases from J, with 12 bases in between. CDR3 length equals 16 residues. CDR1 and CDR2 (germline): SGHVS, FNYEAQ. This CDR3 is CASSLRGTSSTDTQYF. In DNA, the CDR3 is TGTGCCAGCAGCTTACGTGGAACTTCCAGCACAGATACGCAGTATTTT.

The genes are TRBV7-2 and TRBJ1-1; D unresolved. Germline V CDR1 and CDR2: SGHTA, FQGNSA. The CDR3 consists of 13 residues. Trimming left V 10 bases short and J 2 bases short, with 14 bases between. The CDR3 region has the DNA TGTGCCACCGAATGGTGGGCTAACACTGAAGCTTTCTTT. This sequence encodes CATEWWANTEAFF.

This clonotype was counted ten times or more. The J gene is TRBJ2-7, the V gene TRBV6-6; 11 nucleotides line up with TRBD1. This CDR3 contains 16 residues. V shed 4 bases and J 2 bases; nucleotides not matched to a gene: 7. The germline gives CDR1 MNHNY, CDR2 SVGAGI (reference sequence). CDR3 sequence reads: CASSFNPGQGAYEQYF. The CDR3 DNA reads as TGTGCCAGCAGTTTCAATCCGGGACAGGGGGCCTACGAGCAGTACTTC.

This clonotype occurred a few times. The V gene is TRBV27, the J gene TRBJ2-7; TRBD1 agrees at 10 bases. This CDR3 contains 14 residues. After removal of 6 bases from V and 7 bases from J, the junction contained 9 bases not matched to a gene. Looked up from germline, CDR1 is MNHEY and CDR2 is SMNVEV (reference sequence). The DNA of the CDR3 is TGTGCCAGCAGACCCATGGACAGGGGGAGAGAGCAGTACTTC. This encodes CASRPMDRGREQYF.

A few counts support this clonotype. The rearrangement uses TRBV12-3 or TRBV12-4 and TRBJ2-3; 12 nucleotides line up with TRBD2. The junction had 3 bases not matched to a gene; V was cut back by 2 bases and J by 0 bases. This CDR3 comprises 17 residues. CDR3 in amino acids: CASSLRLAGASTDTQYF. The CDR3 DNA reads as TGTGCCAGCAGTTTACGACTAGCGGGGGCGAGCACAGATACGCAGTATTTT.

The CDR3 spells CAWSVLTDGEQYF. In DNA form, the CDR3 reads TGTGCCTGGAGTGTATTAACCGACGGAGAGCAGTACTTC. The chain is built from TRBV30 and TRBJ2-7; D remains ambiguous. The CDR3 loop spans 13 amino acids. Germline CDR1 GTSNPN, CDR2 SVGIG (reference sequence). Trimming took 0 bases from V and 7 from J, leaving 13 bases between them.

V gene TRBV28 combines with J gene TRBJ1-5, with 8 bases aligning to TRBD1. V lost 4 bases, J lost 11 bases, and 7 bases stayed unmatched. Germline V gene sequence: CDR1 MDHEN, CDR2 SYDVKM. This CDR3 is 13 amino acids long. The CDR3 DNA follows: TGTGCCAGCAGTTCCCGGACAGGGAGTTCCCAGCATTTT. Its protein is CASSSRTGSSQHF.

This clonotype was counted between two and nine times. V is TRBV2 and J is TRBJ2-5, with D unclear. Trimming cost V 7 bases and J 5 bases, with 11 bases left between them. CDR1 SNHLY and CDR2 FYNNEI come from the germline V gene. The CDR3 sequence is 12 residues long. The CDR3 nucleotides are TGTGCCAGCAACACCTTGGAGGAGACCCAGTACTTC. It codes for CASNTLEETQYF. The full variable domain, its missing parts supplied by reference TRBV2 and TRBJ2-5, is EPEVTQTPSHQVTQMGQEVILRCVPISNHLYFYWYRQILGQKVEFLVSFYNNEISEKSEIFDDQFSVERPDGSNFTLKIRSTKLEDSAMYFCASNTLEETQYFGPGTRLLVL.

This clonotype was seen a few times. CDR3 residues: CASDLMNTEAFF. CDR3 DNA: TGTGCCAGCGACCTCATGAACACTGAAGCTTTCTTT. The gene calls are TRBV6-1 and TRBJ1-1; no clear D gene. Trimming took 8 bases from V and 0 from J, leaving 7 bases between them. The CDR3 runs to 12 residues. Germline V gene data show CDR1 as MNHNS and CDR2 as SASEGT.

This clonotype was found many times. This chain connects TRBV7-2 to TRBJ2-5, with D unclear. The CDR3 contains 11 residues. V lost 3 bases and J lost 7, with 6 bases in between. Per the germline V gene, CDR1 is SGHTA and CDR2 is FQGNSA. The CDR3 reads CASSLIGTQYF. The CDR3 coding sequence is TGTGCCAGCAGCTTGATAGGGACCCAGTACTTC.